The clone carrying this TCR beta chain was detected many times. Its antigen is undetermined. One junction end disagrees with the germline gene, perhaps due to a read error. Both iRepertoire HTBI primers and Arm-PCR of CDR3 regions were used to build the TCR beta libraries. TCRdb ran MiXCR on the multiplex PCR reads and lists one entry per CDR3 protein. The profile shows 450,000 to 600,000 distinct CDR3 sequences, roughly 14% of them singletons. Stated time point: newly diagnosed GD, antithyroid drugs for less than 3 months. Generation of the TCR library employed RNA extracted from PBMCs. A blood draw put 8.5 to 10 milliliters of peripheral blood into EDTA tubes. The sample is drawn from a study of regulatory T cells in long-lasting Graves disease. Study findings and constraints: Preferential use of TRBV28, TRBJ1-2 and TRBJ2-5 was seen in persistent disease.

Germline lookup yields CDR1 SGHRS and CDR2 YFSETQ. This CDR3 spans 11 amino acids. These sequences were also reported in another study, on T cells in Graves' hyperthyroidism and ophthalmopathy. That report adds: Uncontrolled infection, other autoimmune disease, pregnancy and lactation each barred patients from inclusion. Stable hyperthyroidism was told apart from ophthalmopathy by a model built on 13 V-J features.

The source was peripheral blood mononuclear cells (PBMCs), collected at new diagnosis, from a patient treated with antithyroid drugs. The receptor was isolated from a man between 25 and 39 years old with Graves disease. The J gene is TRBJ2-3, the V gene TRBV5-1, with D unresolved. The CDR3 DNA follows: TGTGCCAGCAGCTTAGGAGATACGCAGTATTTT. Its protein product is CASSLGDTQYF.